A selection of T cell receptor beta chains follows, all from one sample in a study of CD4 T cells in relation to SARS-CoV-2 and coronaviruses. The method was immunoSEQ multiplex PCR; TCRdb's version includes in-frame clones alone and lacks a portion of them. The repertoire holds about 35,000 clones, with around 77% as singletons. These receptors lack a known antigen. Source material: memory CD4+ T cells from PBMCs, cultured in vitro. The receptors were gathered from an adult with COVID-19. Both conserved end residues are part of each CDR3. D genes are given only for firm matches. Clone size is given for some rows only: seen once, a few or many times, or a class if the clone is expanded.

v_call,clone_size,d_call,j_call,cdr3_aa,cdr3_nt
TRBV6-2/TRBV6-3,.,.,TRBJ2-5,CASSEGWETQYF,TGTGCCAGCAGCGAGGGGTGGGAGACCCAGTACTTC
TRBV7-3,.,.,TRBJ1-6,CASSSGTPNSPLHF,TGTGCCAGCAGCTCCGGGACACCGAATTCACCCCTCCACTTT
TRBV10-3,once,TRBD1,TRBJ2-3,CAISETGGGTDTQYF,TGTGCCATCAGTGAGACAGGGGGCGGAACAGATACGCAGTATTTT
TRBV2,few,TRBD1,TRBJ1-1,CASSATGGDEAFF,TGTGCCAGCAGTGCTACAGGGGGCGATGAAGCTTTCTTT
TRBV18,.,TRBD1,TRBJ1-1,CASPPTTGFGEAFF,TGTGCCAGCCCACCAACGACAGGGTTCGGTGAAGCTTTCTTT
TRBV18,.,TRBD2,TRBJ2-7,CASSPSGGDSYEQYF,TGTGCCAGCTCACCGAGCGGGGGGGACTCCTACGAGCAGTACTTC
TRBV6-5,few,.,TRBJ2-3,CASTLLLTDTQYF,TGTGCCAGCACACTACTGTTGACAGATACGCAGTATTTT
TRBV7-9,.,TRBD2,TRBJ2-1,CASSRTRGDGNEQFF,TGTGCCAGCAGCCGTACCCGGGGGGACGGCAATGAGCAGTTCTTC
TRBV6-4,.,TRBD2,TRBJ2-2,CASGLADTGELFF,TGTGCCAGTGGACTAGCGGACACCGGGGAGCTGTTTTTT
TRBV23-1,once,.,TRBJ2-5,CASSHSVVIETQYF,TGCGCCAGCAGTCACTCCGTAGTGATAGAGACCCAGTACTTC
TRBV28,.,.,TRBJ1-3,CQTSSSGWDTIYF,TGCCAGACCTCATCTTCAGGATGGGACACCATATATTTT
TRBV7-2,.,.,TRBJ1-1,CASSFLGRDEAFF,TGTGCCAGCAGCTTCCTAGGCAGGGATGAAGCTTTCTTT
TRBV18,few,TRBD1,TRBJ1-4,CASSSRGQGPEKLFF,TGTGCCAGCTCATCTCGGGGACAGGGGCCTGAAAAACTGTTTTTT
TRBV20-1,once,TRBD2,TRBJ2-7,CSASPGTRDEQYF,TGCAGTGCCAGTCCCGGGACTAGAGACGAGCAGTACTTC
TRBV14,.,TRBD1,TRBJ2-7,CASSQELGTGRYF,TGTGCCAGCAGCCAAGAACTAGGGACAGGGAGGTACTTC
TRBV28,.,TRBD1,TRBJ2-7,CASSFSGTGGNEQYF,TGTGCCAGCAGTTTCTCCGGGACAGGGGGGAACGAGCAGTACTTC
TRBV14,.,.,TRBJ2-7,CASSQLPIREQYF,TGTGCCAGCAGCCAACTTCCTATAAGGGAGCAGTACTTC
TRBV5-4,.,TRBD1,TRBJ2-7,CASSAGTGLPVYEQYF,TGTGCCAGCAGTGCCGGGACAGGCCTTCCAGTCTACGAGCAGTACTTC
TRBV7-9,.,.,TRBJ2-5,CASSLVQGPGETQYF,TGTGCCAGCAGCTTAGTGCAGGGGCCAGGGGAGACCCAGTACTTC
TRBV7-9,.,TRBD2,TRBJ2-1,CASSGSRTSGSHEQFF,TGTGCCAGCAGCGGTTCACGGACTAGCGGGTCGCATGAGCAGTTCTTC
TRBV16,.,.,TRBJ2-2,CASSQGGRALGGELFF,TGTGCCAGCAGCCAAGGCGGACGGGCTCTTGGCGGGGAGCTGTTTTTT
TRBV27,.,.,TRBJ1-5,CASSLGGRNQPQHF,TGTGCCAGCAGTTTAGGGGGGCGCAATCAGCCCCAGCATTTT
TRBV7-2,.,TRBD2,TRBJ2-3,CASSLVAGGTDTQYF,TGTGCCAGCAGCTTAGTAGCGGGAGGCACAGATACGCAGTATTTT
TRBV6-6,.,TRBD1,TRBJ2-6,CASNRGTGVLGANVLTF,TGTGCCAGCAATCGAGGGACAGGGGTGCTTGGGGCCAACGTCCTGACTTTC
TRBV6-6,.,TRBD2,TRBJ2-1,CASRQREEHNEQFF,TGTGCCAGCAGACAGCGGGAGGAACACAATGAGCAGTTCTTC
TRBV7-6,.,.,TRBJ2-3,CASSLGPRGATDTQYF,TGTGCCAGCAGCTTAGGACCGCGCGGAGCGACAGATACGCAGTATTTT
TRBV2,.,.,TRBJ2-1,CASSDRHEQFF,TGTGCCAGCAGTGACAGGCATGAGCAGTTCTTC
TRBV27,few,TRBD1,TRBJ2-7,CASSLSITGVSNEQYF,TGTGCCAGCAGTTTATCGATCACAGGGGTAAGCAACGAGCAGTACTTC
TRBV5-4,.,TRBD1,TRBJ2-7,CASSLRDRGPGEQYF,TGTGCCAGCAGCCTCCGGGACAGGGGGCCAGGCGAGCAGTACTTC
TRBV3-1/TRBV3-2,.,TRBD2,TRBJ2-1,CASSQPGTSGSSYNEQFF,TGTGCCAGCAGCCAACCCGGGACTAGCGGGAGCTCCTACAATGAGCAGTTCTTC
TRBV3-1/TRBV3-2,.,.,TRBJ2-1,CASSQNSGYNEQFF,TGTGCCAGCAGCCAAAATAGCGGATACAATGAGCAGTTCTTC
TRBV27,few,.,TRBJ2-7,CASSLRGLYPYEQYF,TGTGCCAGCAGTTTACGGGGACTTTACCCCTACGAGCAGTACTTC